This TCR beta chain was identified in a study of cytomegalovirus exposure and HLA in healthy donors. Study outcomes and limitations: A previous analysis found most TCR beta V segments productive roughly 87% or roughly 30% of the time. Most TCRs appeared rarely, but some public TCRs recurred in many donors. The authors later linked a missense DCLRE1C variant to TCR beta V- and J-gene trimming. Several of the most significant clusters were apparently associated with common viral pathogens in a later analysis.

In the PCR, 60 Vbeta and 13 Jbeta primers were used. The repertoire was sequenced with immunoSEQ multiplex PCR; TCRdb's copy has only in-frame clones and lacks some. The sample comprises some 140,000 clones, more than 70% of which are singletons, and less than 1.5% rests with the top ten. This clone was picked up one time. The antigen is not known. The CDR3 spans 15 residues. V trimming: 5 bases; J trimming: 8 bases; junction bases outside the gene matches: 7. Germline V CDR1 and CDR2: MNHEY, SMNVEV (reference sequence). The chain couples TRBV27 to TRBJ1-4; 11 bases are a match to TRBD1. The material sequenced was PBMCs. This sequence originates from a male donor in good health and CMV-seropositive. This chain's CDR3 is CASSEPGQGEEKLFF. The CDR3 DNA reads TGTGCCAGCAGTGAACCGGGACAGGGGGAGGAAAAACTGTTTTTT.